The 10 T cell receptor beta chains in this list originate from one sample, sequenced in a study of naive and memory T cell subsets. Treatment of the sample: skin biopsy from PPD injection site in Mantoux-positive individual. A UMI-containing oligonucleotide was joined by 3' ligation to the TCR cDNA template. Ligated cDNA underwent four rounds of PCR with nested alpha and beta constant region primers and SP2. Via MiXCR, TCRdb re-called the UMI-ligation and nested PCR reads, giving one row per CDR3 protein. The table shows tens of thousands of distinct CDR3 sequences, with approximately 11% occurring only once. Sequenced here: skin, sampled from a tuberculin skin test site. The receptors were gathered from an adult in good health.

This chain connects TRBV5-4 to TRBJ2-7; the match to TRBD1 covers 8 bases. The length of the CDR3 is 13 residues. Germline CDR1 reads SGHNT; CDR2 reads YYREEE (reference sequence). With 2 bases clipped from V and 3 bases from J, the junction kept 1 base outside the gene matches. CDR3 sequence reads: CASSFDRGYEQYF. The CDR3, as DNA: TGTGCCAGCAGCTTCGACAGGGGCTACGAGCAGTACTTC.

This clonotype was seen at least ten times. This sequence joins TRBV29-1 and TRBJ2-1, with 7 positions matching TRBD2. CDR3 size: 13 residues. V trimming: 1 base; J trimming: 9 bases; junction bases outside the gene matches: 6. The germline gives CDR1 SQVTM, CDR2 ANQGSEA. CDR3 amino acids: CSVEGEAGVEQFF. The CDR3 nucleotides read TGCAGCGTTGAAGGAGAGGCGGGAGTTGAGCAGTTCTTC.

The rearrangement uses TRBV5-1 and TRBJ2-1; TRBD2 is a possible D gene (6 bases). This CDR3 is 15 amino acids long. The germline CDR1 and CDR2 sequences are SGHRS and YFSETQ. The germline V and J ends were trimmed by 0 bases and 7 bases, with 14 bases remaining between them. CDR3 in DNA: TGCGCCAGCAGCTTGGTAGCGGACCCCGGGAATGAGCAGTTCTTC. It codes for CASSLVADPGNEQFF.

The table lists this clonotype with many counts. The chain combines TRBV29-1 with TRBJ1-2, with TRBD1 matching over 7 bases. Unmatched junction bases numbered 5, after V lost 5 bases and J lost 2 bases. Germline CDR1 is SQVTM and CDR2 is ANQGSEA. This CDR3 has 13 residues. The CDR3 loop is CSVLPGQNYGYTF. Written as DNA, the CDR3 is TGCAGCGTTTTGCCGGGACAGAACTATGGCTACACCTTC.

This clonotype was detected only a few times. V gene TRBV19 combines with J gene TRBJ2-7; perhaps TRBD1 as D (7 bases). The length of the CDR3 is 15 residues. The V end was cut by 5 bases, the J end by 0 bases, with 14 bases between. Germline V gene sequence: CDR1 LNHDA, CDR2 SQIVND (reference sequence). CDR3 sequence reads: CASSPQGTHSYEQYF. CDR3 bases: TGTGCCAGTAGTCCACAGGGGACTCACTCCTACGAGCAGTACTTC.

There are many counts of this clonotype. The rearrangement joins TRBV29-1 to TRBJ2-7; unclear D gene. The CDR3 is 11 amino acids. Germline V CDR1 and CDR2: SQVTM, ANQGSEA. V lost 4 bases and J 3 bases, leaving 7 bases between the germline ends. CDR3 coding DNA: TGCAGCGTTGGTGACGGCTACGAGCAGTACTTC. This gives the protein CSVGDGYEQYF.

In its sample, this clonotype was seen many times. The chain uses TRBV29-1 and TRBJ2-5; no definite D call. Germline CDR1 reads SQVTM; CDR2 reads ANQGSEA. V was cut by 4 bases and J by 3 bases, with 9 bases left in between. The CDR3 has 12 residues. The CDR3 is CSVGTTEETQYF. In DNA, the CDR3 is TGCAGCGTTGGCACAACGGAAGAGACCCAGTACTTC.

This clonotype was counted a few times. The chain combines TRBV7-9 with TRBJ1-2, with D perhaps TRBD1 (6 bases). This CDR3 comprises 14 residues. CDR1 is SEHNR and CDR2 is FQNEAQ in the germline V gene (reference sequence). V was cut by 2 bases and J by 4 bases, with 11 bases left in between. The DNA for the CDR3 is TGTGCCAGCAGCTTATATCCAGGGGTCTATGGCTACACCTTC. Its translation is CASSLYPGVYGYTF. Full variable domain (rest looked up from reference TRBV7-9 and TRBJ1-2): DTGVSQNPRHKITKRGQNVTFRCDPISEHNRLYWYRQTLGQGPEFLTYFQNEAQLEKSRLLSDRFSAERPKGSFSTLEIQRTEQGDSAMYLCASSLYPGVYGYTFGSGTRLTVV.

The chain joins TRBV20-1 to TRBJ2-3, with D unresolved. The CDR3 length is 13 residues. Germline V gene lookup returns CDR1 DFQATT and CDR2 SNEGSKA (reference sequence). The V end lost 3 bases, the J end lost 2 bases, and 9 bases lay between the germline ends. Here the CDR3 reads CSARSDNTDTQYF. The CDR3 nucleotides are TGCAGTGCTAGGTCCGATAACACAGATACGCAGTATTTT.

The rearrangement joins TRBV5-1 to TRBJ1-4; D call uncertain. The CDR3 has 15 residues. V lost 4 bases and J 5 bases, leaving 15 bases between the germline ends. The germline CDR1 and CDR2 sequences are SGHRS and YFSETQ. The CDR3 sequence: CASSQQVGANEKLFF. The CDR3 DNA reads as TGCGCCAGCAGCCAGCAGGTTGGAGCAAATGAAAAACTGTTTTTT.